This T cell receptor (beta chain) was observed in a study of CD8+ T cells in alopecia areata. Study-wide context: At a dose of 5 to 10 mg twice daily, oral tofacitinib was given to treated patients. Study results and limitations: Elevated clonality characterized lesional scalp relative to normal scalp, particularly in alopecia totalis/universalis.

Following extraction, RNA underwent reverse transcription to cDNA, which served as the sequencing template. TCRdb's copy holds only in-frame clones and misses some; the assay was immunoSEQ multiplex PCR. The sample yields about 180,000 clones, just over 65% seen once. Germline CDR1 and CDR2: SGHDT and YYEEEE. The length of the CDR3 is 12 residues. A word on this clone: Its antigen is unidentified.

This sequence was found in a human donor with alopecia areata. Specimen: CD8+ T cells sorted from blood, collected at week 0. The chain recombines TRBV5-6 with TRBJ1-1; D gene unclear. In DNA form, the CDR3 reads TGTGCGACCTCCTTGGGCGGTGGTGAAGCTTTCTTT. Amino acid sequence: CATSLGGGEAFF.